This entry lists 21 T cell receptor beta chains sequenced from one sample in a study of T cells in Graves' hyperthyroidism and ophthalmopathy. Using RNA transcripts as the source, TCR beta CDR3 regions were amplified. TCR CDR3 regions were first amplified by RT-PCR with HTBI primers. TCRdb re-called the multiplex PCR reads with MiXCR, one entry per CDR3 protein. The sample comprises around 250,000 distinct CDR3 sequences, 14% to 15% of which are singletons, and less than 15% rests with the top ten. Sequencing input: blood. The origin of the receptors is a woman aged 40 to 50 with Graves' hyperthyroidism that later progressed to Graves' ophthalmopathy.

This clonotype is a singleton in its sample. This may be a read error: a much more frequent sequence differs by one nucleotide. The gene calls are TRBV5-1 and TRBJ2-1, with 8 bases lining up with TRBD1. In germline, CDR1 is SGHRS, CDR2 YFSETQ. The CDR3 length is 17 residues. CDR3 sequence: CASRSSPGQGAYNDQFF. The CDR3 DNA follows: TGCGCCAGCAGGTCCTCGCCGGGCCAGGGGGCCTACAATGATCAGTTCTTC. Full variable domain (remainder filled in from reference TRBV5-1 and TRBJ2-1): KAGVTQTPRYLIKTRGQQVTLSCSPISGHRSVSWYQQTPGQGLQFLFEYFSETQRNKGNFPGRFSGRQFSNSRSEMNVSTLELGDSALYLCASRSSPGQGAYNDQFFGPGTRLTVL.

The rearrangement joins TRBV6-1 to TRBJ2-7; D possibly uses TRBD1 or TRBD2 (6 bases each). Germline CDR1 MNHNS, CDR2 SASEGT. The CDR3 spans 17 residues. Trimming shortened V by 2 bases and J by 6 bases, and 23 bases separated the two germline ends. In DNA, the CDR3 is TGTGCCAGCAGTGAAAAACCCAAGGGGGGAACTAGGGGCGAGCAGTACTTC. It is translated as CASSEKPKGGTRGEQYF.

The chain links TRBV12-5 to TRBJ2-7; tentative D call: TRBD1 (6 bases). Germline CDR1 and CDR2: LGHNT and FRNRAP. Between the trimmed V and J ends, which lost 2 bases and 2 bases, there was a span of 19 bases. The CDR3 has 17 residues. CDR3 DNA: TGTGCTAGTGGTTTGCCACGACCCCCACAGGGAACCTACGAGCAGTACTTC. Translated, it gives CASGLPRPPQGTYEQYF.

This clonotype was picked up many times. The rearrangement links TRBV5-1 to TRBJ2-3, with D maybe TRBD2 (6 bases). The CDR3 runs to 16 residues. The V gene's germline CDR1 is SGHRS and CDR2 YFSETQ. Trimming removed 0 bases at V and 6 bases at J, with 17 bases between. The CDR3 DNA reads as TGCGCCAGCAGCTTGGGGCTAGCGTACAAAAGGGATACGCAGTATTTT. Translation: CASSLGLAYKRDTQYF.

This clonotype was found a few times. V is TRBV19 and J is TRBJ1-1, with D uncertain. The V gene's germline CDR1 is LNHDA and CDR2 SQIVND (reference sequence). The CDR3 has 11 amino acids. V gave up 6 bases and J gave up 8 bases, with 10 bases separating them. The CDR3 here is CASRRTEEAFF. In DNA form, the CDR3 reads TGTGCCAGTAGGCGTACAGAAGAAGCTTTCTTT.

This rearrangement joins TRBV5-8 to TRBJ1-5; possibly TRBD1 for D (5 bases). The CDR3 has 15 amino acids. CDR1 and CDR2 (germline): SGHTS, YDEGEE. Trimming removed 1 base from V and 4 bases from J, with 12 bases in between. The CDR3 region has the DNA TGTGCCAGCAGCTTGAGGGTACAGGAGAATCAGCCCCAGCATTTT. Protein sequence: CASSLRVQENQPQHF.

This clonotype has at least ten counts. The chain recombines TRBV28 with TRBJ2-1, with 7 positions matching TRBD2. Germline V gives CDR1 MDHEN, CDR2 SYDVKM. CDR3 length: 15 amino acids. V shed 6 bases, J shed 6 bases, and the junction held 11 bases outside the gene matches. The CDR3 DNA sequence: TGTGCCAGCAGCCCCCGCGGGAGTCTTACCAATGAGCAGTTCTTC. Amino acids: CASSPRGSLTNEQFF.

This clonotype was found a few times. V gene TRBV28 combines with J gene TRBJ1-2; tentative D call: TRBD1 (5 bases). Trimming took off 6 bases at V and 8 bases at J, with 22 bases between the two ends. Germline-derived CDR1 and CDR2 are MDHEN and SYDVKM. The CDR3 runs 15 residues. The CDR3 spells CASRAAGTARTGYTF. The CDR3 DNA is TGTGCCAGCAGGGCGGCCGGGACGGCCCGTACAGGCTACACCTTC.

This clonotype came up many times. This chain joins TRBV19 and TRBJ2-3; no definite D call. Deletions cut 4 bases from V and 1 base from J, with 6 bases between. Germline loops: CDR1 LNHDA, CDR2 SQIVND (reference sequence). The length of the CDR3 is 13 residues. This chain's CDR3 is CASSTTRTDTQYF. The CDR3 DNA sequence: TGTGCCAGTAGTACTACCCGCACAGATACGCAGTATTTT.

This clonotype was detected ten times or more. The chain uses TRBV9 and TRBJ1-1, with D perhaps TRBD1 (6 bases). The CDR3 consists of 15 residues. V was trimmed by 3 bases and J by 1 base, leaving 13 bases between them. The V gene's germline CDR1 is SGDLS and CDR2 YYNGEE. The CDR3 bases are TGTGCCAGCAGCGGAAGGGGGGGGCCGAACACTGAAGCTTTCTTT. It codes for CASSGRGGPNTEAFF.

The genes are TRBV5-1 and TRBJ2-7, with 7 nucleotides matching TRBD1. With V trimmed by 4 bases and J by 7 bases, 14 bases remained unmatched. CDR1 is SGHRS and CDR2 is YFSETQ in the germline V gene. The CDR3 is 15 amino acids. This CDR3 is CASSLLQGNLREQYF. Written as DNA, the CDR3 is TGCGCCAGCAGCCTTTTACAGGGGAATTTACGAGAGCAGTACTTC.

This clonotype was observed at least ten times. The J gene is TRBJ2-5, the V gene TRBV10-3; 8 nucleotides line up with TRBD1. Germline V lookup: CDR1 ENHRY, CDR2 SYGVKD. V shed 10 bases, J shed 1 base, and the junction held 2 bases outside the gene matches. This CDR3 is 12 amino acids long. The CDR3 loop reads CATGQGQETQYF. In DNA form, the CDR3 reads TGTGCCACTGGACAGGGCCAAGAGACCCAGTACTTC.

This clonotype has ten or more counts. The rearrangement uses TRBV18 and TRBJ2-5; a possible D gene is TRBD2 (5 bases). The V and J ends lost 1 base and 5 bases respectively, with 11 bases between them. CDR3 length: 14 residues. Germline loops: CDR1 KGHSH, CDR2 LQKENI. In nucleotides, the CDR3 is TGTGCCAGCTCACCACGAGGGCTCAAGGAGACCCAGTACTTC. It translates to CASSPRGLKETQYF.

This chain connects TRBV7-9 to TRBJ2-6; 13 bases map to TRBD2. The CDR3 has 17 amino acids. With V trimmed by 5 bases and J by 6 bases, 7 bases remained unmatched. Germline V lookup: CDR1 SEHNR, CDR2 FQNEAQ (reference sequence). As DNA, the CDR3 is TGTGCCAGCAGCCACGGACTAGCGGGAGATGCGGCCAACGTCCTGACTTTC. Protein: CASSHGLAGDAANVLTF.

V gene TRBV9 combines with J gene TRBJ1-1; maybe TRBD1 (5 bases). This CDR3 is built from 13 residues. CDR1 and CDR2 (germline): SGDLS, YYNGEE. Trimming left V 3 bases short and J 11 bases short, with 17 bases between. The CDR3 is CASSAPSGTVAFF. In DNA form, the CDR3 reads TGTGCCAGCAGCGCCCCCTCCGGGACGGTCGCTTTCTTT.

Points on this clonotype: One end of the junction varies from germline; a read error may be responsible. J is TRBJ1-1 and V is TRBV10-3; D might be TRBD1 (6 bases). This CDR3 region has 16 residues. In germline, CDR1 is ENHRY, CDR2 SYGVKD. The CDR3 bases are TGTGCCAGCAGTTACTCGATTAGGGCGGGGGCAACTGAAGCTTTCTTT. It yields the protein CASSYSIRAGATEAFF.

The V call is TRBV9, the J call TRBJ2-3, with 8 bases aligning to TRBD1. J was trimmed by 2 bases and V by 3 bases; bases with no gene match: 14. The CDR3 contains 18 residues. Per the germline V gene, CDR1 is SGDLS and CDR2 is YYNGEE. CDR3 in amino acids: CASSANPRHRGNTDTQYF. The CDR3 region has the DNA TGTGCCAGCAGCGCCAACCCTCGTCACAGGGGGAACACAGATACGCAGTATTTT.

This clonotype was seen ten or more times. CDR3 in amino acids: CASSVGGLDKPSTDTQYF. In DNA form, the CDR3 reads TGTGCCAGCAGCGTAGGCGGGCTAGACAAACCAAGTACAGATACGCAGTATTTT. The chain uses TRBV9 and TRBJ2-3; D perhaps matches TRBD2 (5 bases). V was cut by 0 bases and J by 3 bases, with 20 bases left in between. Per the germline V gene, CDR1 is SGDLS and CDR2 is YYNGEE. CDR3 length equals 18 residues.

This clonotype was found many times. CDR3 nucleotide sequence: TGTGCCAGCAGCTTCGGCTTTCAGGTCTACGAGCAGTACTTC. It yields the protein CASSFGFQVYEQYF. The chain combines TRBV7-6 with TRBJ2-7, with D unresolved. This CDR3 is built from 14 residues. Germline CDR1 is SGHVS and CDR2 is FNYEAQ. The V end was cut by 3 bases, the J end by 3 bases, with 12 bases between.

This clonotype was counted at least ten times. The chain combines TRBV12-3 or TRBV12-4 with TRBJ2-7; D tentatively fits TRBD1 or TRBD2 (5 bases each). The CDR3 runs 14 residues. The V and J ends lost 9 bases and 4 bases respectively, with 19 bases between them. The CDR3 sequence is CASGVTLGEYEQYF. In DNA, the CDR3 is TGTGCCAGTGGAGTTACGTTGGGGGAGTACGAGCAGTACTTC.

This clonotype was detected ten times or more. The chain recombines TRBV18 with TRBJ2-5, with D maybe TRBD2 (6 bases). This CDR3 region has 17 residues. Trimming removed 1 base at V and 5 bases at J, with 20 bases between. Germline lookup yields CDR1 KGHSH and CDR2 LQKENI. The CDR3 DNA follows: TGTGCCAGCTCACCACTCCGGGAGAGGCCCCTCGGGGAGACCCAGTACTTC. This encodes CASSPLRERPLGETQYF.